The rows below give T cell receptor beta chains drawn from one sample of a study of OX40 agonist ivuxolimab in advanced cancers. The data were produced by immunoSEQ multiplex PCR, yet TCRdb's version contains in-frame clones alone and is incomplete. This sample carries 65,000 to 80,000 clones, more than 80% of them seen once, and the ten largest clones take roughly 0.53%. The material was CD4+ or CD8+ T cells sorted from blood, obtained in a trial of the OX40 agonist ivuxolimab. Receptors originate from an adult with an advanced solid tumor such as melanoma, head and neck, liver or kidney cancer. Each CDR3 is given with its conserved first and last residue. The listing skips clone size in some rows; elsewhere it reads once, few, many or a size class.

. 15 TRBV9 CASSVSSELYNEQFF
. 16 TRBV4-3 CASSPQAAGGGVTQYF
. 15 TRBV5-1 CASSLAVTGGTEAFF
. 16 TRBV5-8 CASSYARMTNTGELFF
once 13 TRBV28 CASSLHGLQPQHF
once 18 TRBV9 CASSVVGTSVSSYNEQFF
. 15 TRBV6-5 CASSREVLSSYEQYF
. 17 TRBV27 CASPPRGQVATNEKLFF
once 17 TRBV28 CASSFFRAGSKVGGYTF
. 16 TRBV6-1 CASSEWAGVSTDTQYF
. 16 TRBV5-1 CASSTTSGRAVNEQFF
. 13 TRBV11-2 CASSFSRPNEQFF
few 14 TRBV6-1 CASYSAGQPYEQYF
. 16 TRBV4-3 CASSQDWGGDLREQYF
. 16 TRBV6-6 CASSSPSGSGFYEQYF
. 17 TRBV5-6 CASSDHLTSSSSYEQYF
. 14 TRBV5-5 CASSPRLGQETQYF
. 16 TRBV9 CASSVGSGGEPTKLFF
. 14 TRBV9 CASSVGASDNEQFF
. 12 TRBV18 CASSSSGETQYF
. 13 TRBV5-1 CASSRTGHNEQFF
. 14 TRBV7-9 CASSSGITNEKLFF
. 15 TRBV25-1 CASSRGLAGVETQYF
. 15 TRBV5-4 CASSSPGQGHYEQYF
. 13 TRBV5-1 CASSLQVQETQYF
. 13 TRBV10-3 CAIRRGMNTEAFF
. 16 TRBV25-1 CASSEIGTGGSETQYF
. 13 TRBV9 CASSVLRNTEAFF
few 15 TRBV5-4 CASSAGTPNDYGYTF
. 13 TRBV6-5 CASHTPRTGELFF
. 15 TRBV5-1 CASSWGPGPGTEAFF
. 16 TRBV7-3 CASSLNPVSGANVLTF
. 14 TRBV5-1 CASSPDSLNQPQHF
. 13 TRBV6-5 CASRNVVNTEAFF
. 16 TRBV4-3 CASSQGLLLSYNEQFF
. 13 TRBV29-1 CSVADGSNQPQHF
. 16 TRBV10-1 CASSGFSLGTEETQYF
once 12 TRBV28 CASSLKGTEAFF
once 16 TRBV5-5 CASSFPWRGRTDTQYF
. 18 TRBV19 CASSTGLAGRFGTDTQYF
. 15 TRBV27 CASSLRGQGNTEAFF
once 15 TRBV2 CASSVGGGPSYEQYF
. 13 TRBV6-1 CASSGGASYGYTF
. 14 TRBV7-8 CASSLGGRSETQYF
. 14 TRBV9 CASSAGFAAYEQYF
. 15 TRBV19 CASSPFGVSGNTIYF
. 14 TRBV19 CASTPRRAVTEAFF
. 15 TRBV7-9 CASSSIGQVEEKLFF
. 14 TRBV19 CASSATGVGETQYF
. 17 TRBV7-2 CASSSRTGDRVYNEQFF
. 11 TRBV28 CATITGDRLFF
. 13 TRBV19 CASSYDSGYEQYF
. 14 TRBV6-5 CASSTGQPNTEAFF
. 13 TRBV7-9 CASSLPKGGELFF
. 17 TRBV5-1 CASSLGITDRLPTEAFF
. 12 TRBV14 CASSRSSYEQYF
. 15 TRBV19 CASSPWGTGLYEQYF
. 13 TRBV5-4 CASSLVSTDTQYF
few 13 TRBV18 CASSAQDTGELFF
. 16 TRBV5-4 CASKSGTASSYYGYTF